The rows below give T cell receptor beta chains drawn from one sample of a study of control samples from healthy donors and cancer patients. Assay: immunoSEQ multiplex PCR; the TCRdb copy retains only in-frame clones and omits some. The repertoire consists of 15,000 to 20,000 clones, with under 90% occurring once and the leading ten covering approximately 30%. The sample taken for sequencing was PBMCs. The receptors come from a woman in her sixties or seventies with lung cancer. The conserved cysteine and the conserved F or W are not part of the CDR3 here. Clone size is stated in some rows and not others, as once, few, many or a class when expanded.

11 TRBJ1-1 TRBV7-9 once ASSLQINTEAF
11 TRBJ2-2 TRBV10-3 - AISWGITGELF
10 TRBJ1-3 TRBV24-1 - ATSVDGNTIY
12 TRBJ2-3 TRBV6-4 - ASSDRPSTDTQY
12 TRBJ1-5 TRBV2 - ASARGGVEQPQH
14 TRBJ2-2 TRBV5-1 - ASSSTGDPGTGELF
13 TRBJ1-6 TRBV7-2 - ASSSRTSRNSPLH
14 TRBJ2-7 TRBV6-2/TRBV6-3 - ASSYSRDRESYEQY
13 TRBJ1-5 TRBV5-1 - ASSRTGGNNQPQH
14 TRBJ2-1 TRBV24-1 - ATSDGALPSYNEQF
15 TRBJ2-1 TRBV3-1/TRBV3-2 - ASSQGGSGSSYNEQF
13 TRBJ1-1 TRBV11-3 - ALQGSAALNTEAF
11 TRBJ2-7 TRBV5-1 few ASSLEQGDEQY
15 TRBJ2-2 TRBV5-8 - ASSQETGLARAGELF
15 TRBJ1-4 TRBV7-2 once ASSLGYRWPSNEKLF
9 TRBJ1-2 TRBV25-1 - ASSKNYGYT
12 TRBJ2-2 TRBV7-2 - ASSLTAVTGELF
12 TRBJ2-1 TRBV24-1 - ATSAGLAGAEQF
14 TRBJ2-2 TRBV19 - ASSILRQGPSGELF
11 TRBJ2-3 TRBV11-1 few ASSLGLADTQY
14 TRBJ1-5 TRBV19 - ASSDDRGPSRQPQH
18 TRBJ2-3 TRBV5-5 - ASSLERTSGLPPGTDTQY
13 TRBJ2-1 TRBV20-1 once SASGPAPTYNEQF
10 TRBJ2-2 TRBV9 - ASSKNTGELF
18 TRBJ2-2 TRBV7-7 - ASSLVLGVLAGPNTGELF
11 TRBJ1-6 TRBV28 - ATTLALDSPLH
12 TRBJ1-2 TRBV30 - AWSPKRGDPGYT
12 TRBJ1-1 TRBV3-1/TRBV3-2 once ASSHSRGYTEAF
14 TRBJ2-7 TRBV7-2 - ASSIKTSGRAYEQY
10 TRBJ1-4 TRBV7-9 - ASSQTGEKLF
13 TRBJ1-3 TRBV5-1 - ASSLFGVSGNTIY
13 TRBJ2-7 TRBV28 - ASRGTGEVRYEQY
14 TRBJ2-6 TRBV7-3 - ASSIGPGAGANVLT
12 TRBJ2-5 TRBV15 - ATSREIPGETQY
11 TRBJ1-1 TRBV30 few AWSVIGGTEAF
12 TRBJ1-2 TRBV6-2/TRBV6-3 - ASTPRTGAYGYT
12 TRBJ1-1 TRBV6-4 - ASRETARNTEAF
15 TRBJ2-1 TRBV11-2 - ASSLNGDRASYNEQF
14 TRBJ2-7 TRBV3-1/TRBV3-2 - ASSQDAPPNPYEQY
11 TRBJ1-2 TRBV9 - ASSATGLDGYT
12 TRBJ1-1 TRBV11-3 - ASSLYRLNTEAF
10 TRBJ2-1 TRBV5-5 - ASIPEGNEQF
13 TRBJ1-1 TRBV19 - ASSRPGHKNTEAF
12 TRBJ1-1 TRBV28 - ASSLVGQVREAF
13 TRBJ2-7 TRBV3-1/TRBV3-2 - ASSPLSGTSYEQY
14 TRBJ1-5 TRBV10-3 - AISLGTDPSNQPQH
13 TRBJ2-1 TRBV5-6 - ASSGGTDYYNEQF
15 TRBJ1-6 TRBV11-3 - ASSPSSGTLDYSPLH
13 TRBJ1-5 TRBV7-9 - ASSLGQGMNQPQH
14 TRBJ2-7 TRBV7-9 once ASSSSLASGSYEQY
13 TRBJ1-5 TRBV7-9 - ASSLALGGNQPQH
12 TRBJ2-1 TRBV11-3 - ASSLGAAIYEQF
13 TRBJ1-2 TRBV5-6 - ASSQYVGLTYGYT
10 TRBJ1-1 TRBV29-1 - SVRTGNTEAF
13 TRBJ2-5 TRBV7-7 - ASSFELAGVETQY